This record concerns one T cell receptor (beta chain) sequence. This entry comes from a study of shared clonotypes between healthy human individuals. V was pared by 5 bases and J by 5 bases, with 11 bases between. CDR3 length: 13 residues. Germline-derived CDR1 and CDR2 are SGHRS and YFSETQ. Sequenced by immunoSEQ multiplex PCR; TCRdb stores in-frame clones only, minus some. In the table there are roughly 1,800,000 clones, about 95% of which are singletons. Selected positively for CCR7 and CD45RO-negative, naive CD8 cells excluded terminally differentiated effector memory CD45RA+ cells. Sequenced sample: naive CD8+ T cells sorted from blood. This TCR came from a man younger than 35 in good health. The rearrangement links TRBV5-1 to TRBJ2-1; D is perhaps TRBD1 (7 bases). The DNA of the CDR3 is TGCGCCAGCAGGGGCAGGGGGGACAATGAGCAGTTCTTC. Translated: CASRGRGDNEQFF.